Given below is one T cell receptor beta chain in context. Its antigen remains unidentified. There are no base qualities to consult, and no much larger clone falls within one base. Reading the label with the study, this specimen's treatment or condition is: high-dose cyclophosphamide on days +3 and +4 as single-agent GVHD prophylaxis. For conditioning, the PTCy patients got busulfan and fludarabine, then a related or unrelated marrow graft, followed by cyclophosphamide on days +3 and +4. The PTCy-treated patients were drawn from a prospective, multi-institutional clinical trial. Mononuclear cells from peripheral blood and bone marrow were separated by Ficoll-Hypaque density centrifugation and then cryopreserved. CD4+ and CD8+ T cells, including naive and memory subsets, were sorted by FACS using a FACSAria II. Genomic DNA was the input for TRB sequencing, which was run either with the immunoSEQ assay at survey resolution or with the hsTCRB kit. Under the source paper's analysis protocol: The immunoSEQ software handled initial read processing, and the LymphoSeq R package was used for repertoire analyses. For each TRB dataset, clonality was calculated as 1 minus normalized Shannon entropy, and the Gini coefficient was computed as well. Phenotypes of unsorted samples were inferred by mapping TRB sequences from sorted subsets of the recipient or donor onto the same recipient's unsorted samples. Not all clones reach the TCRdb copy of this immuneACCESS table, which keeps in-frame sequences only. Checked studies attribute under half of the gap to unresolved V genes and leave the rest unexplained. Clone size and V and J calls were adopted from that table, with D and trimming inferred from the DNA. Across this sample there are approximately 39,000 clones, with roughly 78% seen only once. The ten largest clones take up approximately 8.7% of the sample.

The sample belongs to a study of T cells after posttransplantation cyclophosphamide (TCRdb year 2016). In the study overall: The study tracked T cell repertoire reconstitution by TRB sequencing after myeloablative bone marrow transplantation using posttransplantation cyclophosphamide as GVHD prophylaxis. Public TRB sequences were checked against a database of over 3,600 sequences associated with responses to pathogens, tumor antigens, self-antigens and alloantigens. Blood from all 30 or so PTCy patients with 1-year posttransplant specimens was subjected to TRB sequencing. Antigen receptor sequencing was done on samples from 35 to 40 PTCy-treated patients and from under 20 related bone marrow donors of those patients. TRA and TRB clonality were tightly correlated in roughly ten samples, so subsequent TCR analyses focused on TRB only. In 3 patients, TRB sequencing was also performed on up to about 3 more blood samples taken 2 to 5.2 years after transplant, and in several patients, pretransplant blood was also TRB-sequenced.

Study-level results and caveats: Donor-recipient similarity was low at 1-2 months but rose over the first year, and later blood repertoires were often dominated by donor CD8+ memory clones. Across more than 40 patients, TRB clonality was highly associated with recipient CMV seropositivity and CMV reactivation, and diversity in PTCy patients was similar to diversity in CNI/methotrexate controls. The TRB repertoires of T cells infiltrating skin or GI tract showed only limited overlap with the TRB repertoires of T cells in blood.

The source of this sequence is a female patient aged 35 to 55 who received an allogeneic stem cell transplant from a related donor, was CMV-positive, and had no GVHD. After a transplant, some T cells may be of graft donor origin. This specimen was CD4+ T cells sorted from blood, taken about 1,900 days after a stem cell transplant with posttransplant cyclophosphamide.

The DNA reads TGTGCCAGTAGCCAGGACAGGGGGGACACTGAAGCTTTCTTT. Its protein is CASSQDRGDTEAFF. The rearranged chain carries TRBV19 and TRBJ1-1; 10 nucleotides in the junction match TRBD1. The CDR3 goes from the cysteine to the phenylalanine over 14 residues. Just the 42-base CDR3 DNA is kept, in frame starting at base 1. The germline V gene (reference sequence) yields LNHDA for CDR1 and SQIVND for CDR2. V and J are trimmed by 6 bases and 3 bases, and the gene matches miss 4 bases of the junction. When the CDR3 is completed using the reference TRBV19 and TRBJ1-1 genes on either side, the full variable domain is DGGITQSPKYLFRKEGQNVTLSCEQNLNHDAMYWYRQDPGQGLRLIYYSQIVNDFQKGDIAEGYSVSREKKESFPLTVTSAQKNPTAFYLCASSQDRGDTEAFFGQGTRLTVV.